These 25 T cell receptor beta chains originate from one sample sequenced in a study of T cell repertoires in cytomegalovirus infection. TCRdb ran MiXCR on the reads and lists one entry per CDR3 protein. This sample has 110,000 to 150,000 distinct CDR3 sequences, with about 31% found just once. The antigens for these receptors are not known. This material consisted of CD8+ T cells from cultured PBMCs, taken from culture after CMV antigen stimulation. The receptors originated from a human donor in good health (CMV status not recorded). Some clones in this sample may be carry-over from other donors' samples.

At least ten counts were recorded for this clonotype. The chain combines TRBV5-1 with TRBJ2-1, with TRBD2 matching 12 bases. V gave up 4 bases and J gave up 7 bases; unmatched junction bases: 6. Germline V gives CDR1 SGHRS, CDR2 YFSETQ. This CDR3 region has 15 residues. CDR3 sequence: CASSPTSGGSNEQFF. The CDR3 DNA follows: TGCGCCAGCAGCCCGACTAGCGGGGGAAGTAATGAGCAGTTCTTC.

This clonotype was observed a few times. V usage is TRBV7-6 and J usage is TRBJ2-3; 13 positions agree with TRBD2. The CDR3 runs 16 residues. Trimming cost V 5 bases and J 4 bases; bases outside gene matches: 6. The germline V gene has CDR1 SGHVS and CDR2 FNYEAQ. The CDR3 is CASSPWTSGGSDTQYF. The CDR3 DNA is TGTGCCAGCAGCCCCTGGACTAGCGGGGGTTCAGATACGCAGTATTTT. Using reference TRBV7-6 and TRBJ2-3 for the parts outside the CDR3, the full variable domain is GAGVSQSPRYKVTKRGQDVALRCDPISGHVSLYWYRQALGQGPEFLTYFNYEAQQDKSGLPNDRFSAERPEGSISTLTIQRTEQRDSAMYRCASSPWTSGGSDTQYFGPGTRLTVL.

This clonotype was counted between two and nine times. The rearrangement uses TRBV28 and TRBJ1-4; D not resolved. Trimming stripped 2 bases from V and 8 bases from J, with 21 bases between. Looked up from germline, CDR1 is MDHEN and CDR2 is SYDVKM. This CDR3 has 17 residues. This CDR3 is CASSLILVPTIWEKLFF. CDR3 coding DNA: TGTGCCAGCAGTTTAATTCTGGTGCCCACAATTTGGGAAAAACTGTTTTTT.

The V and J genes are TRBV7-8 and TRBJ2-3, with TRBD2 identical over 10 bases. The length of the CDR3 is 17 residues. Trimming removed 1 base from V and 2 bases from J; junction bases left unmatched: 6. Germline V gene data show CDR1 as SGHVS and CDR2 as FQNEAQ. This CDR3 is CASSLGTSGVLTDTQYF. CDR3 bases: TGTGCCAGCAGCTTAGGTACTAGCGGGGTCCTCACAGATACGCAGTATTTT.

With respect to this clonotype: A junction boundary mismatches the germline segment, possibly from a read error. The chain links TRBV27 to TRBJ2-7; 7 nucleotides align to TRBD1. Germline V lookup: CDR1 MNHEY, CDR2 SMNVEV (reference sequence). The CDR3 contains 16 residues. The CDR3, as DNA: TGTGCCAACAGTTTATCAGAGGGGACAGTTCCCTACGAGCAGTACTTC. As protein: CANSLSEGTVPYEQYF.

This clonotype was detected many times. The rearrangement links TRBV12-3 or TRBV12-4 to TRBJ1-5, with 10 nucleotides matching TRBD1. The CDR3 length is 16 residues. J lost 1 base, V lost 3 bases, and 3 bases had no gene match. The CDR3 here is CASSFGGQGSNQPQHF. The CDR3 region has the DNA TGTGCCAGCAGTTTTGGGGGACAGGGGAGCAATCAGCCCCAGCATTTT.

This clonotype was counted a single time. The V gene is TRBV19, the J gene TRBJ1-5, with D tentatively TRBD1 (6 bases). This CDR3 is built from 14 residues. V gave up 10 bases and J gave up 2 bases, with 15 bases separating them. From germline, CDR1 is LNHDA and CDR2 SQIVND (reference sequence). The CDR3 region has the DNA TGTGCCACCACAGGGCCGTTGGGCAATCAGCCCCAGCATTTT. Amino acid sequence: CATTGPLGNQPQHF.

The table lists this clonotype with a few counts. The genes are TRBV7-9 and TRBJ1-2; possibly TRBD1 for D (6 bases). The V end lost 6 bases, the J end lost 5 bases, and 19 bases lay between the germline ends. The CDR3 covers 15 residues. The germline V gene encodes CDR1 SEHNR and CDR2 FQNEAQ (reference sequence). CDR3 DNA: TGTGCCAGCAGTCCCCCCCGACAGGAGGGATATGGCTACACCTTC. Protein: CASSPPRQEGYGYTF.

This CDR3 is CSVHTSGGANEQFF. The DNA for the CDR3 is TGCAGCGTCCATACTAGCGGGGGGGCCAATGAGCAGTTCTTC. The rearrangement joins TRBV29-1 to TRBJ2-1, with TRBD2 matching over 13 bases. CDR3 length: 14 residues. Germline loops: CDR1 SQVTM, CDR2 ANQGSEA. Germline trimming cut 6 bases from V and 6 bases from J; bases unmatched to any gene: 5.

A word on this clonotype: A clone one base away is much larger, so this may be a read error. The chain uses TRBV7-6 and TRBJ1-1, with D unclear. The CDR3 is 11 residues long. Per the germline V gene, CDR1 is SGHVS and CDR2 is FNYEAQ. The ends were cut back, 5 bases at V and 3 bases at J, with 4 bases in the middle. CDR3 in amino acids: CASSRDTEAFF. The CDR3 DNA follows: TGTGCCAGCAGCCGGGACACTGAAGCTTTCTTT.

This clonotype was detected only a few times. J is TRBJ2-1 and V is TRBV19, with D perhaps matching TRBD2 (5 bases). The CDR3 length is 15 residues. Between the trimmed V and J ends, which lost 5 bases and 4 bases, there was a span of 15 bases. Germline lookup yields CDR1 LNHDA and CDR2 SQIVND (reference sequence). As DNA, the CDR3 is TGTGCCAGTAGTGTCTCCGGGGAGATTTACAATGAGCAGTTCTTC. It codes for CASSVSGEIYNEQFF.

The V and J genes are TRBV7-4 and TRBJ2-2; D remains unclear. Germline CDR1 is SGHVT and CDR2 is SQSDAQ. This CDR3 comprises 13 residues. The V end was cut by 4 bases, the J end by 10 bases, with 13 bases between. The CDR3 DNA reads TGTGCCAGCAGCTACCCCCACATTCCGGAGCTGTTTTTT. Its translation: CASSYPHIPELFF.

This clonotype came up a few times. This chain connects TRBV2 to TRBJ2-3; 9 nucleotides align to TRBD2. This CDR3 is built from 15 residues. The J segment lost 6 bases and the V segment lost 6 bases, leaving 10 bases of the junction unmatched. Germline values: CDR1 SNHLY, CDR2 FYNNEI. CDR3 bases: TGTGCCAGCAGGCGATGGTCTAGCGGGGAGGATACGCAGTATTTT. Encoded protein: CASRRWSSGEDTQYF.

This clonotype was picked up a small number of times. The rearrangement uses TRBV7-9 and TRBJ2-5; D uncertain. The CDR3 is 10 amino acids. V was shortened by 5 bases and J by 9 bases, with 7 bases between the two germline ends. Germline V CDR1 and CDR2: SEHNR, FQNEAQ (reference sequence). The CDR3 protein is CASSPWAQYF. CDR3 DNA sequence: TGTGCCAGCAGCCCCTGGGCCCAGTACTTC. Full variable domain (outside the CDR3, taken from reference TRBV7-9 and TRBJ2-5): DTGVSQNPRHKITKRGQNVTFRCDPISEHNRLYWYRQTLGQGPEFLTYFQNEAQLEKSRLLSDRFSAERPKGSFSTLEIQRTEQGDSAMYLCASSPWAQYFGPGTRLLVL.

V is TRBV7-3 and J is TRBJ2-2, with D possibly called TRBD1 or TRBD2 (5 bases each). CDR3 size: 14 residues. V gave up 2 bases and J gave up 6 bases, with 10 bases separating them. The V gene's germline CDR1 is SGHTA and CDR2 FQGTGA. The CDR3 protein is CASSLFGDPGELFF. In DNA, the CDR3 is TGTGCCAGCAGCTTATTCGGGGACCCCGGGGAGCTGTTTTTT.

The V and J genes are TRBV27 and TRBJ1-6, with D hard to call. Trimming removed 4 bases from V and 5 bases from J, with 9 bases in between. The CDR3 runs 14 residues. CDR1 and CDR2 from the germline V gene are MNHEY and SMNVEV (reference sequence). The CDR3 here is CASSWGQNNSPLHF. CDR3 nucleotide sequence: TGTGCCAGCAGTTGGGGTCAAAATAATTCACCCCTCCACTTT.

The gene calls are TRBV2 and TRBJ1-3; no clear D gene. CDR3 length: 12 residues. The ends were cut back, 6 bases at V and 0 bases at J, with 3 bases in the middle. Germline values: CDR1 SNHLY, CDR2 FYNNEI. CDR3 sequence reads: CASSDSGNTIYF. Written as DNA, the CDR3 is TGTGCCAGCAGCGACTCTGGAAACACCATATATTTT.

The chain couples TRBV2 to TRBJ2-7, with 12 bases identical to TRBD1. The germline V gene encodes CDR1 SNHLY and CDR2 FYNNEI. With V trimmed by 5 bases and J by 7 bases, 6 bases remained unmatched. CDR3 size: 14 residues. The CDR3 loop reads CASSRDRGREEQYF. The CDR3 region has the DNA TGTGCCAGCAGTAGGGACAGGGGGCGAGAAGAGCAGTACTTC.

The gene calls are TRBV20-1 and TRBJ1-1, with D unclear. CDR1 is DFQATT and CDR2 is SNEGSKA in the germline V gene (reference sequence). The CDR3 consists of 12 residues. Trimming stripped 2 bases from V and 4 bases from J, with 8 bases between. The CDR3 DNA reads TGCAGTGCTAGATGGGGATCCACTGAAGCTTTCTTT. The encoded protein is CSARWGSTEAFF.

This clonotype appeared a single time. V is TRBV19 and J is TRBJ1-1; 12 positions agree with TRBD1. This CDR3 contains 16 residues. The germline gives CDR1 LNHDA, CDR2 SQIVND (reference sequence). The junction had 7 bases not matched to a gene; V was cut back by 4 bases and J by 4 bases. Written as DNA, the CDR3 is TGTGCCAGTAGTACCCCGGGACAGGGGGCTCTCACTGAAGCTTTCTTT. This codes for CASSTPGQGALTEAFF.

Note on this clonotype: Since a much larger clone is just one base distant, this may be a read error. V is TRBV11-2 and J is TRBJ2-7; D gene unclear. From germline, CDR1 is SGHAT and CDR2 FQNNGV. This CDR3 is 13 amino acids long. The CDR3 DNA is TGTGCCAACAGCTTATATGTCTCCTACGAGCAGTACTTC. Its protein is CANSLYVSYEQYF.

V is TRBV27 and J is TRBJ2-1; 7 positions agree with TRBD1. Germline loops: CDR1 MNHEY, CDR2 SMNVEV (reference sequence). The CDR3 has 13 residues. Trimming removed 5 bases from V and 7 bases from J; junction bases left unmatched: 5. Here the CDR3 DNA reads TGTGCCAGCAGTGCAGGGGGTGGGAATGAGCAGTTCTTC. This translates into CASSAGGGNEQFF.

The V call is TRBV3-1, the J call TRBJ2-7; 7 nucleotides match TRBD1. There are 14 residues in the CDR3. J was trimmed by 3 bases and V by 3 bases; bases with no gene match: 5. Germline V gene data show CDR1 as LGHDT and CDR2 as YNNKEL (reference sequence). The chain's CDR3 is CASSQMNRGYEQYF. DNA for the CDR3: TGTGCCAGCAGCCAGATGAACAGGGGCTACGAGCAGTACTTC.

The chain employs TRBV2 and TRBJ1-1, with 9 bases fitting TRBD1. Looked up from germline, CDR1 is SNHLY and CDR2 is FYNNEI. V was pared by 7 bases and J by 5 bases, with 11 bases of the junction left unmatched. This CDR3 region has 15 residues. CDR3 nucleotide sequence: TGTGCCAGCAAGGGGACGGGACAGGGAGAGACTGAAGCTTTCTTT. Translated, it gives CASKGTGQGETEAFF.

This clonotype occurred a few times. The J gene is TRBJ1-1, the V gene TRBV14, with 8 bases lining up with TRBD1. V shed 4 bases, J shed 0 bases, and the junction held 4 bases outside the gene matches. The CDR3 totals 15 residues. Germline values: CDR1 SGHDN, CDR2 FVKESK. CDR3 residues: CASSPYRGMNTEAFF. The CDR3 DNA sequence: TGTGCCAGCAGCCCTTACAGGGGGATGAACACTGAAGCTTTCTTT. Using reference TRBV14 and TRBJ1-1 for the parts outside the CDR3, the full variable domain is EAGVTQFPSHSVIEKGQTVTLRCDPISGHDNLYWYRRVMGKEIKFLLHFVKESKQDESGMPNNRFLAERTGGTYSTLKVQPAELEDSGVYFCASSPYRGMNTEAFFGQGTRLTVV.